The 21 T cell receptor beta chains reported below all come from one sample, sequenced in a study of radiotherapy plus CTLA-4 blockade in lung cancer. Profiling relied on immunoSEQ multiplex PCR, and the TCRdb table lists in-frame clones only, not all of them. The sample yields about 45,000 clones, roughly 73% seen once. Sequences were derived from peripheral blood, sampled from a patient treated with radiotherapy plus ipilimumab. These receptors were taken from a human donor with non-small cell lung cancer who had a complete response to radiotherapy plus ipilimumab.

The chain has TRBV7-6 and TRBJ2-7, with D possibly matching TRBD1 (6 bases). This CDR3 contains 15 residues. V was cut by 1 base and J by 0 bases, with 10 bases left in between. The germline V gene has CDR1 SGHVS and CDR2 FNYEAQ. The CDR3 DNA sequence: TGTGCCAGCAGCTTAGGGTTCAGGGGCTCCTACGAGCAGTACTTC. Protein: CASSLGFRGSYEQYF.

The chain links TRBV7-3 to TRBJ2-1, with 8 nucleotides matching TRBD2. Germline lookup yields CDR1 SGHTA and CDR2 FQGTGA. V gave up 0 bases and J gave up 8 bases; unmatched junction bases: 6. The CDR3 contains 15 residues. This CDR3 is CASSLTPGGTHEQFF. As DNA, the CDR3 is TGTGCCAGCAGCTTAACCCCGGGAGGGACGCATGAGCAGTTCTTC.

The chain carries TRBV30 and TRBJ1-2; 10 bases agree with TRBD1. The CDR3 contains 14 residues. From germline, CDR1 is GTSNPN and CDR2 SVGIG (reference sequence). Trimming took 1 base from V and 6 from J; bases not matched to a gene: 5. The CDR3 nucleotides read TGTGCCTGGAGTGGGAAGGGGACAGGGGATGGCTACACCTTC. This codes for CAWSGKGTGDGYTF.

This rearrangement joins TRBV19 to TRBJ2-2; possibly TRBD1 for D (5 bases). V lost 5 bases and J lost 0, with 7 bases in between. The V gene's germline CDR1 is LNHDA and CDR2 SQIVND (reference sequence). The CDR3 runs 14 residues. DNA of the CDR3: TGTGCCAGTAGTGCAGGGTCGAACACCGGGGAGCTGTTTTTT. It is translated as CASSAGSNTGELFF.

V usage is TRBV5-1 and J usage is TRBJ2-7; 7 bases agree with TRBD1. V shed 3 bases, J shed 3 bases, and the junction held 3 bases outside the gene matches. Germline V gene lookup returns CDR1 SGHRS and CDR2 YFSETQ. The CDR3 has 13 amino acids. CDR3 sequence: CASSWDRRYEQYF. CDR3 in DNA: TGCGCCAGCAGCTGGGACAGACGCTACGAGCAGTACTTC.

V and J are TRBV7-2 and TRBJ1-1; tentatively, D is TRBD1 (5 bases). Per germline, CDR1 SGHTA and CDR2 FQGNSA. The CDR3 loop spans 13 amino acids. Trimming took off 1 base at V and 5 bases at J, with 8 bases between the two ends. The DNA of the CDR3 is TGTGCCAGCAGCTTAGGGGGACTTACTGAAGCTTTCTTT. Amino acids: CASSLGGLTEAFF.

CDR3 coding DNA: TGTGCCAGTAGCATGGGACTGCTACAAGAGACCCAGTACTTC. This encodes CASSMGLLQETQYF. This chain joins TRBV19 and TRBJ2-5, with D possibly being TRBD2 (6 bases). V was cut by 6 bases and J by 2 bases, with 13 bases left in between. This CDR3 has 14 residues. The germline gives CDR1 LNHDA, CDR2 SQIVND (reference sequence).

CDR3 DNA: TGTGCCAGCAGTGAGGCCGGGACACCCTGGAGGACTTTCTTT. As protein: CASSEAGTPWRTFF. V usage is TRBV6-1 and J usage is TRBJ1-1, with D perhaps TRBD1 (6 bases). Trimming removed 3 bases from V and 12 bases from J, with 20 bases in between. Germline V gives CDR1 MNHNS, CDR2 SASEGT. This CDR3 contains 14 residues.

CDR3 in DNA: TGTGCCACCAGCAGCAGACTGATGATCAATGAAAAACTGTTTTTT. It specifies CATSSRLMINEKLFF. J is TRBJ1-4 and V is TRBV15; D is uncertain. V gave up 3 bases and J gave up 5 bases, with 13 bases separating them. Germline CDR1 is LNHNV and CDR2 is YYDKDF (reference sequence). CDR3 size: 15 residues.

This sequence joins TRBV7-2 and TRBJ2-7; weak D call: TRBD1 (7 bases). The CDR3 runs 16 residues. The V and J ends lost 2 bases and 7 bases respectively, with 21 bases between them. The germline V gene has CDR1 SGHTA and CDR2 FQGNSA. CDR3 nucleotides: TGTGCCAGCAGCTTATCCCCCGACAGGGCGGGACGGGAGCAGTACTTC. Amino acids: CASSLSPDRAGREQYF.

The rearrangement joins TRBV5-1 to TRBJ2-7; maybe TRBD1 (6 bases). Germline CDR1 reads SGHRS; CDR2 reads YFSETQ. The CDR3 length is 14 residues. Trimming removed 0 bases from V and 6 bases from J, with 13 bases in between. This CDR3 is CASSLVVGGSEQYF. For the CDR3, the DNA is TGCGCCAGCAGCTTGGTCGTAGGGGGTTCCGAGCAGTACTTC. Together with reference TRBV5-1 and TRBJ2-7, the CDR3 gives the full variable domain: KAGVTQTPRYLIKTRGQQVTLSCSPISGHRSVSWYQQTPGQGLQFLFEYFSETQRNKGNFPGRFSGRQFSNSRSEMNVSTLELGDSALYLCASSLVVGGSEQYFGPGTRLTVT.

This chain links TRBV28 with TRBJ2-7; possible D gene TRBD2, 5 bases. The germline gives CDR1 MDHEN, CDR2 SYDVKM. The V and J ends lost 4 bases and 0 bases respectively, with 16 bases between them. CDR3 length equals 16 residues. The CDR3 sequence: CASSSPSRRNSYEQYF. Here the CDR3 DNA reads TGTGCCAGCAGTTCCCCCTCCAGGAGGAACTCCTACGAGCAGTACTTC.

In this sample, this clone turned up once. This sequence joins TRBV5-8 and TRBJ1-2, with TRBD1 as a possible D gene (6 bases). The CDR3 extends over 15 amino acids. The germline CDR1 and CDR2 sequences are SGHTS and YDEGEE. Trimming shortened V by 2 bases and J by 0 bases, and 11 bases separated the two germline ends. This chain's CDR3 is CASSFRDTSNYGYTF. In DNA form, the CDR3 reads TGTGCCAGCAGCTTTCGGGACACCTCTAACTATGGCTACACCTTC. Combining the CDR3 with reference TRBV5-8 and TRBJ1-2 gives the whole variable domain EAGVTQSPTHLIKTRGQQATLRCSPISGHTSVYWYQQALGLGLQFLLWYDEGEERNRGNFPPRFSGRQFPNYSSELNVNALELEDSALYLCASSFRDTSNYGYTFGSGTRLTVV.

The chain joins TRBV14 to TRBJ2-7, with 7 bases aligning to TRBD1. The J segment lost 0 bases and the V segment lost 4 bases, leaving 3 bases of the junction unmatched. The CDR3 sequence is 14 residues long. Germline assignment: CDR1 SGHDN and CDR2 FVKESK. CDR3 DNA: TGTGCCAGCAGCCCGGGACAGAGCTCCTACGAGCAGTACTTC. This sequence encodes CASSPGQSSYEQYF. Combining the CDR3 with reference TRBV14 and TRBJ2-7 gives the whole variable domain EAGVTQFPSHSVIEKGQTVTLRCDPISGHDNLYWYRRVMGKEIKFLLHFVKESKQDESGMPNNRFLAERTGGTYSTLKVQPAELEDSGVYFCASSPGQSSYEQYFGPGTRLTVT.

The rearrangement joins TRBV10-3 to TRBJ2-5; 8 bases fit TRBD1. Per germline, CDR1 ENHRY and CDR2 SYGVKD. The CDR3 has 14 residues. Trimming took 6 bases from V and 1 from J; bases not matched to a gene: 4. In DNA form, the CDR3 reads TGTGCCATCAGGCCTGACAGGGGCCAAGAGACCCAGTACTTC. As protein: CAIRPDRGQETQYF.

This chain links TRBV19 with TRBJ1-1; D ambiguous. Trimming stripped 5 bases from V and 5 bases from J, with 12 bases between. This CDR3 has 13 amino acids. Germline V gene data show CDR1 as LNHDA and CDR2 as SQIVND (reference sequence). CDR3 coding DNA: TGTGCCAGTAGTGCCCTAGTTGGGACTGAAGCTTTCTTT. As protein: CASSALVGTEAFF.

The rearrangement joins TRBV19 to TRBJ2-7, with TRBD2 matching 9 bases. Germline CDR1 is LNHDA and CDR2 is SQIVND (reference sequence). The CDR3 spans 15 residues. V shed 4 bases, J shed 6 bases, and the junction held 10 bases outside the gene matches. CDR3: CASSKGLAGVGEQYF. The CDR3 coding sequence is TGTGCCAGTAGTAAGGGACTAGCCGGCGTCGGCGAGCAGTACTTC. The full variable domain, in which reference TRBV19 and TRBJ2-7 provide the parts outside the CDR3, is DGGITQSPKYLFRKEGQNVTLSCEQNLNHDAMYWYRQDPGQGLRLIYYSQIVNDFQKGDIAEGYSVSREKKESFPLTVTSAQKNPTAFYLCASSKGLAGVGEQYFGPGTRLTVT.

This clone has only a few counts. This chain connects TRBV5-4 to TRBJ2-1, with D perhaps TRBD2 (6 bases). Germline CDR1 reads SGHNT; CDR2 reads YYREEE (reference sequence). Trimming cost V 4 bases and J 7 bases, with 18 bases left between them. The CDR3 has 15 residues. CDR3 nucleotides: TGTGCCAGCAGCCCCGGGACTCTAAGGCCGAATGAGCAGTTCTTC. Translating gives CASSPGTLRPNEQFF.

This clone was detected a few times. V usage is TRBV11-2 and J usage is TRBJ1-1, with 7 bases lining up with TRBD1. Trimming removed 4 bases from V and 10 bases from J; junction bases left unmatched: 9. Germline loops: CDR1 SGHAT, CDR2 FQNNGV. The CDR3 runs to 13 residues. The CDR3 DNA sequence: TGTGCCAGCAGCTCCCTGAATAGGGGGCGAGCTTTCTTT. Protein sequence: CASSSLNRGRAFF.

The rearrangement joins TRBV7-6 to TRBJ1-5, with 10 nucleotides matching TRBD1. This CDR3 spans 16 amino acids. After removal of 6 bases from V and 2 bases from J, the junction contained 7 bases not matched to a gene. Germline V gives CDR1 SGHVS, CDR2 FNYEAQ. CDR3 region: CASRPNGTGGNQPQHF. The CDR3, as DNA: TGTGCCAGCAGACCAAACGGGACAGGGGGCAATCAGCCCCAGCATTTT.

V gene TRBV5-1 combines with J gene TRBJ1-1; D is possibly TRBD1 (6 bases). The CDR3 totals 16 residues. Germline V CDR1 and CDR2: SGHRS, YFSETQ. Deletions cut 4 bases from V and 4 bases from J, with 20 bases between. The CDR3 loop reads CASSTTLRGLGTEAFF. Written as DNA, the CDR3 is TGCGCCAGCAGCACCACGCTCAGGGGCCTGGGCACTGAAGCTTTCTTT. Combining the CDR3 with reference TRBV5-1 and TRBJ1-1 gives the whole variable domain KAGVTQTPRYLIKTRGQQVTLSCSPISGHRSVSWYQQTPGQGLQFLFEYFSETQRNKGNFPGRFSGRQFSNSRSEMNVSTLELGDSALYLCASSTTLRGLGTEAFFGQGTRLTVV.